Here is one T cell receptor beta chain with its context. Its antigen is unidentified. These data are taken from a study of cytomegalovirus exposure and HLA in healthy donors. General study results and limits: A prior analysis recorded that most TCR beta V segments were productive about 90% or about 30% of the time. Within a later analysis, the majority of CMV-associated TCR beta chains appeared HLA-restricted.

Germline-derived CDR1 and CDR2 are MNHEY and SMNVEV (reference sequence). The CDR3 runs to 14 residues. The ends were cut back, 3 bases at V and 0 bases at J, with 9 bases in the middle. It was with 60 Vbeta and 13 Jbeta primers that the PCR ran. Some clones are missing from TCRdb's copy, which holds only in-frame ones; the method was immunoSEQ multiplex PCR. The sample holds over 100,000 clones, 80% to 90% seen once. This sequence joins TRBV27 and TRBJ2-7; D may be TRBD2 (6 bases). The clonotype originates from a woman aged 25 to 39 in good health and CMV-seronegative. The sequenced sample consisted of PBMCs. CDR3 DNA: TGTGCCAGCAGTTTTACTAGCACCTCCTACGAGCAGTACTTC. Its translation is CASSFTSTSYEQYF.